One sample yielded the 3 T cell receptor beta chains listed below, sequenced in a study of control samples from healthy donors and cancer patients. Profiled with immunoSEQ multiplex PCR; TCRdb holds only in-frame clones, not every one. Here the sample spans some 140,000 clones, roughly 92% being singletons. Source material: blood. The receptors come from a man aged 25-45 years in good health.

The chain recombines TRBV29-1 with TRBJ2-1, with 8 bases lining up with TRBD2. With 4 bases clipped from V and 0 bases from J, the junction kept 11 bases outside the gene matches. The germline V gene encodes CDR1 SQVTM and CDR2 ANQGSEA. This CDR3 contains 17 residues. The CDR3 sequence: CSVVLLAVPGSYNEQFF. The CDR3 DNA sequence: TGCAGCGTTGTTTTACTAGCGGTCCCCGGCTCCTACAATGAGCAGTTCTTC.

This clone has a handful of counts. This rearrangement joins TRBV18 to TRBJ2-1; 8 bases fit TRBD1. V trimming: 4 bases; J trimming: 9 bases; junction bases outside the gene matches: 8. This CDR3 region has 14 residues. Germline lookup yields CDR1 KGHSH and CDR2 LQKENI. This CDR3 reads CASSLATGEAEQFF. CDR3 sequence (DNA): TGTGCCAGCTCACTGGCGACAGGGGAGGCTGAGCAGTTCTTC.

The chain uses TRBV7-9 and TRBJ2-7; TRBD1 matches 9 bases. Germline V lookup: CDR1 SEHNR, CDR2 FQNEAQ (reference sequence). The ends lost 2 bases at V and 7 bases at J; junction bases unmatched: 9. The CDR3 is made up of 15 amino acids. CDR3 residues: CASSLSGTGQGEQYF. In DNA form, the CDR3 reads TGTGCCAGCAGCTTATCTGGGACAGGGCAGGGGGAGCAGTACTTC.